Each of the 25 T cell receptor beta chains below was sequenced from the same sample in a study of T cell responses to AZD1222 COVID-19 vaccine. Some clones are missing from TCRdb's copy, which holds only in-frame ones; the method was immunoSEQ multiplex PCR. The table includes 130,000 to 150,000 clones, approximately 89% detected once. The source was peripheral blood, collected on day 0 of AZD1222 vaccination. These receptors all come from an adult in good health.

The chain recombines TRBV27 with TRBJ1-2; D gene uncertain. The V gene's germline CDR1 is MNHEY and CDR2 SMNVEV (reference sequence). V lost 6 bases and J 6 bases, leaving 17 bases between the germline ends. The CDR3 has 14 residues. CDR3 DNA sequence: TGTGCCAGCAGGGCGCGGGGAGGTGTGGATGGCTACACCTTC. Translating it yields CASRARGGVDGYTF.

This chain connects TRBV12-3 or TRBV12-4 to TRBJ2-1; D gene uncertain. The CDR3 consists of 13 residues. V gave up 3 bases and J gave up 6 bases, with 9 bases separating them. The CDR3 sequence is CASSFSGSNEQFF. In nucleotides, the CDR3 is TGTGCCAGCAGTTTTTCCGGATCCAATGAGCAGTTCTTC.

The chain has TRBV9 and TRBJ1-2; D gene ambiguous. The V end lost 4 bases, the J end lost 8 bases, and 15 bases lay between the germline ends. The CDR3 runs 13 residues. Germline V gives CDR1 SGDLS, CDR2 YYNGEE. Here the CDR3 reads CASSPQGSGGYTF. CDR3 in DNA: TGTGCCAGCAGCCCCCAAGGGTCTGGGGGCTACACCTTC.

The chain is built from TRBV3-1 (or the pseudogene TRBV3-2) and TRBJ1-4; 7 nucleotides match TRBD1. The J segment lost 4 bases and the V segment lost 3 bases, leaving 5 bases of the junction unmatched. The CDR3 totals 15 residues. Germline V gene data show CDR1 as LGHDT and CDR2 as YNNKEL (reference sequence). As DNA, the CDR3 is TGTGCCAGCAGCCATCGGACAGGCCTTAATGAAAAACTGTTTTTT. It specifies CASSHRTGLNEKLFF.

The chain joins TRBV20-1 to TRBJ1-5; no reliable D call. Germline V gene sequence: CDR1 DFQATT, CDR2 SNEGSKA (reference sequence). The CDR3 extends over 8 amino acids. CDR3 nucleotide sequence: TGCAGGTATCAGCCCCAGCATTTT. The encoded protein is CRYQPQHF.

Here the CDR3 DNA reads TGCGCCAGCAGCCCCGGACAGGGCCTACCCCCGAACACTGAAGCTTTCTTT. It codes for CASSPGQGLPPNTEAFF. V is TRBV5-1 and J is TRBJ1-1; 8 bases line up with TRBD1. CDR3 length equals 17 residues. Germline lookup yields CDR1 SGHRS and CDR2 YFSETQ. Trimming took 4 bases from V and 1 from J; bases not matched to a gene: 12.

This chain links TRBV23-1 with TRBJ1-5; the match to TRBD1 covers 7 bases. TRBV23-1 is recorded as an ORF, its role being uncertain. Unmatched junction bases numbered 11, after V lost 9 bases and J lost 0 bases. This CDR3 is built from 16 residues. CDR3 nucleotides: TGCGCCAGTCCCCCGGGACAGCCATATAGCAATCAGCCCCAGCATTTT. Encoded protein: CASPPGQPYSNQPQHF.

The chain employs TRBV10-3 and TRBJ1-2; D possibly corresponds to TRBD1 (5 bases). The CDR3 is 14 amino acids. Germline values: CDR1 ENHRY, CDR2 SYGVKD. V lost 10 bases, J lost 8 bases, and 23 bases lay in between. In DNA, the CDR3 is TGTGCCACAGCACCAGGGACTGCGGTCGGAGGCTACACCTTC. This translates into CATAPGTAVGGYTF.

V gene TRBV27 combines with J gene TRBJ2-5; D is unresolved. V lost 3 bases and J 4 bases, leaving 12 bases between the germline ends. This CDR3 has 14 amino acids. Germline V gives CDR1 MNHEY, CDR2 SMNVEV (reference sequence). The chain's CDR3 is CASSFDPFGETQYF. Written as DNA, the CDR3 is TGTGCCAGCAGTTTTGACCCCTTTGGAGAGACCCAGTACTTC.

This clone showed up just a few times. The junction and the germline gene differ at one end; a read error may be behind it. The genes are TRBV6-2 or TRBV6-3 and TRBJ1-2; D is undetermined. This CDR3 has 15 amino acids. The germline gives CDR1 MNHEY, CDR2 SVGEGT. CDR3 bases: TGTGCCAGCAGTAACTCGGGTCGTCGTTCCTATGGCTACACCTTC. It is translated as CASSNSGRRSYGYTF.

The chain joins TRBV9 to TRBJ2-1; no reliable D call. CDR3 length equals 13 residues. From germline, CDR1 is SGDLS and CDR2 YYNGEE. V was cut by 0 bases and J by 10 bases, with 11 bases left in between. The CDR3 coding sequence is TGTGCCAGCAGCGTAGAGAATCTGTGGGAGCAGTTCTTC. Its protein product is CASSVENLWEQFF.

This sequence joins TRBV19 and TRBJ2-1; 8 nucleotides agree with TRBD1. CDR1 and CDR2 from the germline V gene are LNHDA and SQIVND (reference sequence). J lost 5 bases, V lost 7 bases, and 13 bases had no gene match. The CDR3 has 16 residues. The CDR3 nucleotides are TGTGCCAGTACCATCCAGACAGGGGCCTTAAACAATGAGCAGTTCTTC. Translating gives CASTIQTGALNNEQFF.

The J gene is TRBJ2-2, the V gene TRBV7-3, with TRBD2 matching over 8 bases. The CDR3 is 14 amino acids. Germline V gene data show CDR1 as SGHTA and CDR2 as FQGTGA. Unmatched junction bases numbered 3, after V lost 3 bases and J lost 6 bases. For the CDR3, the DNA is TGTGCCAGCAGCTTGACTAGCGCGTCCGGGGAGCTGTTTTTT. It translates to CASSLTSASGELFF.

The CDR3 reads CASSILADFKETQYF. DNA for the CDR3: TGCGCCAGCAGCATACTAGCGGACTTTAAGGAGACCCAGTACTTC. This chain joins TRBV5-1 and TRBJ2-5; 8 bases map to TRBD2. Germline values: CDR1 SGHRS, CDR2 YFSETQ. The V gene end was trimmed by 4 bases and the J gene end by 5 bases; junction bases not matched to a gene: 10. The CDR3 has 15 residues. The variable domain in full, with the rest retrieved from reference TRBV5-1 and TRBJ2-5, is KAGVTQTPRYLIKTRGQQVTLSCSPISGHRSVSWYQQTPGQGLQFLFEYFSETQRNKGNFPGRFSGRQFSNSRSEMNVSTLELGDSALYLCASSILADFKETQYFGPGTRLLVL.

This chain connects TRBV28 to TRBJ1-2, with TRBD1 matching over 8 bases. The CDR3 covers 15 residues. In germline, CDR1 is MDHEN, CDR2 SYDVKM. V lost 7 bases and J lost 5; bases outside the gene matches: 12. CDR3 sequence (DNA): TGTGCCAGCAACCAAGGGGCACAGGGGGGATATGGCTACACCTTC. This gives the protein CASNQGAQGGYGYTF.

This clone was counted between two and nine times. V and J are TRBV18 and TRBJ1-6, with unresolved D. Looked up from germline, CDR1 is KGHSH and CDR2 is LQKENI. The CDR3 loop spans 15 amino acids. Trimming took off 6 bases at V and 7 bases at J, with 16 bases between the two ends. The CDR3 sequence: CASSRSEGVNSPLHF. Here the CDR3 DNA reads TGTGCCAGCTCCCGGTCGGAAGGAGTCAATTCACCCCTCCACTTT.

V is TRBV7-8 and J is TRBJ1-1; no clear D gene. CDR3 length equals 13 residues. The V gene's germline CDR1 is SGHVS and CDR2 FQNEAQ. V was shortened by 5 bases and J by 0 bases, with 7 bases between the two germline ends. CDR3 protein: CASSQQMNTEAFF. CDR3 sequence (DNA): TGTGCCAGCAGCCAACAAATGAACACTGAAGCTTTCTTT.

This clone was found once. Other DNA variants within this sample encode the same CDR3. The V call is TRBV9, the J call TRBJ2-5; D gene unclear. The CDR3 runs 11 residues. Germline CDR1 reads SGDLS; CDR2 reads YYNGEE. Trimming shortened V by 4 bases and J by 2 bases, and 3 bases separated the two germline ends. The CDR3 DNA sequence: TGTGCCAGCAGCCGACAAGAGACCCAGTACTTC. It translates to CASSRQETQYF.

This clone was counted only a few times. The CDR3, as DNA: TGTGCCAGCAGCCCAGACGAGGGGGCGGGACAGCCCCAGCATTTT. Translated: CASSPDEGAGQPQHF. This chain connects TRBV7-6 to TRBJ1-5; 7 bases match TRBD1. J gave up 7 bases and V 5 bases, and 11 bases lay outside the gene matches. CDR3 length: 15 residues. Per germline, CDR1 SGHVS and CDR2 FNYEAQ.

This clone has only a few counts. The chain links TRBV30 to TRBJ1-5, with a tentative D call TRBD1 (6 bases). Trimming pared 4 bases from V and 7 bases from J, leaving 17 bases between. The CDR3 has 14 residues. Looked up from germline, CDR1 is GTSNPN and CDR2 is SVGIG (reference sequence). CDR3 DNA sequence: TGTGCCTGGAACAACGGGGGGCTTTTGCAGCCCCAGCATTTT. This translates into CAWNNGGLLQPQHF.

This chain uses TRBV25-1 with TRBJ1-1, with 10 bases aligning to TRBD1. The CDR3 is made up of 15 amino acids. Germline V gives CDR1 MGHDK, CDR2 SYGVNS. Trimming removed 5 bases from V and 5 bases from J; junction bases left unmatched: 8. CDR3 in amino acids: CASSPTDRGWTEAFF. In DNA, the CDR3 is TGTGCCAGCAGTCCAACGGACAGGGGGTGGACTGAAGCTTTCTTT.

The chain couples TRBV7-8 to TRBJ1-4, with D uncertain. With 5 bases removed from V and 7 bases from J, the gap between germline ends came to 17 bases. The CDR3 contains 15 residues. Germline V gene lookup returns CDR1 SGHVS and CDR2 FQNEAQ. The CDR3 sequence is CASSRGRSLSEKLFF. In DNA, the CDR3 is TGTGCCAGCAGCCGAGGGCGGAGCTTAAGTGAAAAACTGTTTTTT.

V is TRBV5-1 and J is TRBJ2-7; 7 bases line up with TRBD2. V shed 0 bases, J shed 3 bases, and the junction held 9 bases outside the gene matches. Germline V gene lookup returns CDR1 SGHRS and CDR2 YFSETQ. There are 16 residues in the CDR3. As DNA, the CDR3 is TGCGCCAGCAGCTTGGACGGGACTACCCGGAACTACGAGCAGTACTTC. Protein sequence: CASSLDGTTRNYEQYF.

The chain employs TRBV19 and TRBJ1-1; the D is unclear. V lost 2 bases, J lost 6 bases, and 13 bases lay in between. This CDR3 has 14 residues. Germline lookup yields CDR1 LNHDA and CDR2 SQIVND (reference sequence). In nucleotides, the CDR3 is TGTGCCAGTAGTATATCAGCAGGATTGGCTGAAGCTTTCTTT. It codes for CASSISAGLAEAFF. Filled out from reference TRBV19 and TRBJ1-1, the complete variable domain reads DGGITQSPKYLFRKEGQNVTLSCEQNLNHDAMYWYRQDPGQGLRLIYYSQIVNDFQKGDIAEGYSVSREKKESFPLTVTSAQKNPTAFYLCASSISAGLAEAFFGQGTRLTVV.

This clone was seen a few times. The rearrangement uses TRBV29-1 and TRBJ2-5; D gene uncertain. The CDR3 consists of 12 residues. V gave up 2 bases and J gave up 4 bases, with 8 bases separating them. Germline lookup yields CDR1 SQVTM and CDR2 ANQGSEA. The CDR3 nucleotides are TGCAGCGTTGAACAAGGGTTAGAGACCCAGTACTTC. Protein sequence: CSVEQGLETQYF.